This T cell receptor (beta chain) came from a study of CD8+ T cells in alopecia areata. Extracted RNA was reverse transcribed, and the resulting cDNA served as sequencing template. The repertoire was sequenced with immunoSEQ multiplex PCR; TCRdb's copy has only in-frame clones and lacks some. This table holds fewer than 110,000 clones, roughly 50% found once. In regard to this clone: Its antigen is unknown.

Broader study findings: Lesional scalp exceeded normal scalp in clonality, especially in alopecia totalis/universalis.

V lost 5 bases, J lost 0 bases, and 4 bases lay in between. CDR1 is SQVTM, CDR2 ANQGSEA, per germline. The CDR3 is 11 amino acids. The TCR was taken from a human donor in good health. Sequenced sample: CD4+ T cells sorted from blood. The chain uses TRBV29-1 and TRBJ1-2; D remains unclear. This chain's CDR3 is CSVPANYGYTF. The CDR3 nucleotides read TGCAGCGTTCCGGCTAACTATGGCTACACCTTC.